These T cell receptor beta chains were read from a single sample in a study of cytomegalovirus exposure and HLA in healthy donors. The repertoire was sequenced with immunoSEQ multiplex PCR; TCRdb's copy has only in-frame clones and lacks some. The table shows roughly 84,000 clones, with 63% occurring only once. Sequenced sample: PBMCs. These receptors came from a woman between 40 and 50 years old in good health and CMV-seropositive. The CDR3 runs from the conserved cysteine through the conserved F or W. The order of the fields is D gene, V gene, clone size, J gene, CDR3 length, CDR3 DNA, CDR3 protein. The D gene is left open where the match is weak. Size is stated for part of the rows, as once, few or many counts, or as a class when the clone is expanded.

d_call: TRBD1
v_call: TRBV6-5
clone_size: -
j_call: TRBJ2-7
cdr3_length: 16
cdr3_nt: TGTGCCAGCAGTTTAACAACCGGGACAGGGGAAGTTAAGCAGTACTTC
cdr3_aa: CASSLTTGTGEVKQYF

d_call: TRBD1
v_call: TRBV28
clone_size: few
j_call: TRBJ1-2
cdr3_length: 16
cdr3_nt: TGTGCCAGCAGTTTATCAATGGGGACAGGGGGCTCTGGCTACACCTTC
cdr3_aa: CASSLSMGTGGSGYTF

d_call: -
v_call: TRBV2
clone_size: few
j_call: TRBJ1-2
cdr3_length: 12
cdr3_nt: TGTGCCAGCATTCAGACAGGCTATGGCTACACCTTC
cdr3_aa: CASIQTGYGYTF

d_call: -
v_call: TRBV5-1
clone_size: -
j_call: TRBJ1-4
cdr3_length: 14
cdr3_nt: TGCGCCAGCAAAAAAGAGGACTCTAATGAAAAACTGTTTTTT
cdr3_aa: CASKKEDSNEKLFF

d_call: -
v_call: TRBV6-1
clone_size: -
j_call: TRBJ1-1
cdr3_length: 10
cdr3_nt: TGTGCCTCCAGGATCGCTGAAGCTTTCTTT
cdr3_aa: CASRIAEAFF

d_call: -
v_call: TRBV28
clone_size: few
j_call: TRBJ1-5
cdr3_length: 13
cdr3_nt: TGTGCCAGCGTGGGGGGGGACGGGCAGCCCCAGCATTTT
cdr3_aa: CASVGGDGQPQHF

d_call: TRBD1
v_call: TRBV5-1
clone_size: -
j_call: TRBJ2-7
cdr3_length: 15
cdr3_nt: TGCGCCAGCAGCTTGACAGGGGGACCCTCCTACGAGCAGTACTTC
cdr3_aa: CASSLTGGPSYEQYF

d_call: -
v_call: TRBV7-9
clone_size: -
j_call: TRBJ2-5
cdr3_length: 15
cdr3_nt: TGTGCCAGCAGCTTAGTCGGTTTGAATCAAGAGACCCAGTACTTC
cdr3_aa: CASSLVGLNQETQYF

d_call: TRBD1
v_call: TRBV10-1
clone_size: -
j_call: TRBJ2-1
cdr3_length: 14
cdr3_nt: TGCGCCAGCAGTGAACAGGGGTTTTACAATGAGCAGTTCTTC
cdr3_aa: CASSEQGFYNEQFF

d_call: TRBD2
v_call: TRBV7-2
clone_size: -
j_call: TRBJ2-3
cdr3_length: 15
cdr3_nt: TGTGCCAGCAGCCCCCGGGCTAGCGGAACCTATACGCAGTATTTT
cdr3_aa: CASSPRASGTYTQYF

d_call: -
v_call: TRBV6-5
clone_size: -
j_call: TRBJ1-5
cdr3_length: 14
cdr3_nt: TGTGCCAGCAGTTCCGGTCAAGGCAATCAGCCCCAGCATTTT
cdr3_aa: CASSSGQGNQPQHF

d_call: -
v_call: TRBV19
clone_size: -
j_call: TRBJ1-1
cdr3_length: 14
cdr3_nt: TGTGCCAGTAGTATGGCGGGGGCAGGAACTGAAGCTTTCTTT
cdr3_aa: CASSMAGAGTEAFF

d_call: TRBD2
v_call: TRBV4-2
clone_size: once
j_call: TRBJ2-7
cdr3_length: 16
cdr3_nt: TGTGCCAGCAGCCGTGGGACTAGCGGGACCTGGTGCGAGCAGTACTTC
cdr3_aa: CASSRGTSGTWCEQYF

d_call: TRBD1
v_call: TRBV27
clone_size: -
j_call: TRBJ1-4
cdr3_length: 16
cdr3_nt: TGTGCCAGCAGTTCCCACCCCGGGACAGGGACGGAAAAACTGTTTTTT
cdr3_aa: CASSSHPGTGTEKLFF

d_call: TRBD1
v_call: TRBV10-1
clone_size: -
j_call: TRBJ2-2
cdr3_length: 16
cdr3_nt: TGCGCCAGCAGTGGACAGGGGACCCCTAACACCGGGGAGCTGTTTTTT
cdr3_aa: CASSGQGTPNTGELFF

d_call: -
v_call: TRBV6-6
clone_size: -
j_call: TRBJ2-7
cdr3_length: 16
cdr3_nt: TGTGCCAGCCAAAAGGGAGGGGAGACAGGGGCCTACGAGCAGTACTTC
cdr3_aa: CASQKGGETGAYEQYF

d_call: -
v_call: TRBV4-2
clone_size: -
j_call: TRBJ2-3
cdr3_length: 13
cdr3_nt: TGTGCCAGCAGCCAAGACCTGACAGATACGCAGTATTTT
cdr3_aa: CASSQDLTDTQYF

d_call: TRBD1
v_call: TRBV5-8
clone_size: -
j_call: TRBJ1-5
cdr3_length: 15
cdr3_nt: TGTGCCAGCAGCTTGGAGGAGACAGGGAGTCAGCCCCAGCATTTT
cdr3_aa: CASSLEETGSQPQHF

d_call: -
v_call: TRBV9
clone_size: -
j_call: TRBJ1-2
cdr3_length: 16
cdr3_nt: TGTGCCAGCAGCGGATCCGGACTCAAGCCTTCCTATGGCTACACCTTC
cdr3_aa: CASSGSGLKPSYGYTF

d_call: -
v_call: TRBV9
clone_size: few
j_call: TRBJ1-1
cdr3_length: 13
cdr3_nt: TGTGCCAGCAGCCCCGACGAGGGTAGAAGGTCTTTCTTT
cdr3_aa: CASSPDEGRRSFF

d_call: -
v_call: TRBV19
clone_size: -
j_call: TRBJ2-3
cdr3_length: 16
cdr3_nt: TGTGCCAGCCGAACCCTGACAGGTCCCCTCGCAGATACGCAGTATTTT
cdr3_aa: CASRTLTGPLADTQYF

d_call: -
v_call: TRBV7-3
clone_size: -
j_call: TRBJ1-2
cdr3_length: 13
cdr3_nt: TGTGCCAGCAGCTTTAGTGGGGAAGGGAGATACACCTTC
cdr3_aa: CASSFSGEGRYTF

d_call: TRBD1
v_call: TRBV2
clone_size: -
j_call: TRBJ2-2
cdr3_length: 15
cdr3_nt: TGTGCCAGCAGTGATCAGGGGGCGGACACCGGGGAGCTGTTTTTT
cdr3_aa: CASSDQGADTGELFF

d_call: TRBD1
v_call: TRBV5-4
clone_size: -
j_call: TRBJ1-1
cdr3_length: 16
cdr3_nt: TGTGCCAGCAAATCTCAGGACAGGGGCCTGAACACTGAAGCTTTCTTT
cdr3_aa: CASKSQDRGLNTEAFF

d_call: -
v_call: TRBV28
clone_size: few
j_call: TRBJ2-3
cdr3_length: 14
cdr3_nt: TGTGCCAGCAGTCAAGGGACTTTTACAGATACGCAGTATTTT
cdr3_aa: CASSQGTFTDTQYF

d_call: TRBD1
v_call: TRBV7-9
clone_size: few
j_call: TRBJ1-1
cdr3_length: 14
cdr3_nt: TGTGCCAGCAGGTCGGACAGGGGATCCACTGAAGCTTTCTTT
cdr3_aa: CASRSDRGSTEAFF

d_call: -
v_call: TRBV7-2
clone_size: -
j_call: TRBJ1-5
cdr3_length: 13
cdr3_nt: TGTGCCAGCAGCATCCGACAAGATCAGCCCCAGCATTTT
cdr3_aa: CASSIRQDQPQHF

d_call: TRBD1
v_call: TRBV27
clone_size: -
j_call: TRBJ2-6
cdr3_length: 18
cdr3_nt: TGTGCCAGCAGTTTATCGGGGACAGGGTTAGGGGGGGCCAACGTCCTGACTTTC
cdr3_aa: CASSLSGTGLGGANVLTF

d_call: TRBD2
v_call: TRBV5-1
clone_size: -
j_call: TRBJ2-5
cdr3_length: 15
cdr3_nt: TGCGCCAGCAGCTTGGCCGGACTAGCGGAAGAGACCCAGTACTTC
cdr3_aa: CASSLAGLAEETQYF

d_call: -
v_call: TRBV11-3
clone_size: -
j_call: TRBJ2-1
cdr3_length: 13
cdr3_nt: TGTGCCAGCAGCTTCTCCCAGGACAATGAGCAGTTCTTC
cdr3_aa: CASSFSQDNEQFF

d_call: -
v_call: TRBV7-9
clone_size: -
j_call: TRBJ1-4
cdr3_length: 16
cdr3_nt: TGTGCCAGCAGCCTGGATCGGACAGCCTCTAATGAAAAACTGTTTTTT
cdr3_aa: CASSLDRTASNEKLFF

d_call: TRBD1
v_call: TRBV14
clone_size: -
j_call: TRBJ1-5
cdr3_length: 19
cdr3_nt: TGTGCCAGCAGCCAGCAAGGACAGGGGTTATCGGTAGGCAATCAGCCCCAGCATTTT
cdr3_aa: CASSQQGQGLSVGNQPQHF

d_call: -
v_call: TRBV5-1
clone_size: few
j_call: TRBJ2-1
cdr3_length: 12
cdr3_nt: TGCGCCAGCAGCTTCTTTGCGGGCGAGCAGTTCTTC
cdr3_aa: CASSFFAGEQFF

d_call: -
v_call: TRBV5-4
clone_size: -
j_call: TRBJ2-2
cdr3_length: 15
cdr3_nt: TGTGCCAGCAGCTTGGATGGGGGGATGAGCGGGGAGCTGTTTTTT
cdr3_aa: CASSLDGGMSGELFF

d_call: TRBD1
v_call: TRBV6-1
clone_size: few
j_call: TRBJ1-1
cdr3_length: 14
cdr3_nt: TGTGCCAGCAGGGGGGACAGGTATGGCACTGAAGCTTTCTTT
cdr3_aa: CASRGDRYGTEAFF

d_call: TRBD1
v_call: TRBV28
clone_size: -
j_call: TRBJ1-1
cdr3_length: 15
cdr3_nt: TGTGCCAGCAGTTTATTCGGGAACAGGGGGACTGAAGCTTTCTTT
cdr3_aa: CASSLFGNRGTEAFF

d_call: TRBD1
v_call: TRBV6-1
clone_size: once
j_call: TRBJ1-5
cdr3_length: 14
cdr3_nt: TGTGCCAGCGGACAATACAGGGGATATCAGCCCCAGCATTTT
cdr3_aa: CASGQYRGYQPQHF

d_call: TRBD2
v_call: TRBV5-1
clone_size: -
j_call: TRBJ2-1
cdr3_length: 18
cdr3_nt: TGCGCCAGCAGCTGGACGGGGGGACTAGCGGGAATCTACAATGAGCAGTTCTTC
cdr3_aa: CASSWTGGLAGIYNEQFF